This T cell receptor beta chain was sequenced for a study of cytomegalovirus exposure and HLA in healthy donors. Per the germline V gene, CDR1 is MGHRA and CDR2 is YSYEKL. This CDR3 contains 14 residues. Primers for the PCR totalled 60 Vbeta and 13 Jbeta. Here immunoSEQ multiplex PCR was the method, and the copy in TCRdb shows in-frame clones only, minus some. The repertoire holds around 99,000 clones, approximately 63% seen once, with under 8% in the top ten. This TCR derives from a woman in her thirties in good health and CMV-seronegative. The material sequenced was PBMCs. This chain links TRBV4-1 with TRBJ2-5; D might be TRBD2 (5 bases). The J call may be mistaken, given a closer DNA end match to TRBJ2-7. The CDR3 reads CASSQAGITYEQYF. CDR3 sequence (DNA): TGCGCCAGCAGCCAAGCCGGGATCACCTACGAGCAGTACTTC.